The 26 T cell receptor beta chains given below trace back to one sample, sequenced in a study of CD8 T cells in ankylosing spondylitis. TCRdb itself ran the 5' RACE reads through MiXCR, one entry per CDR3 protein. This repertoire shows some 25,000 distinct CDR3 sequences, about 2.5% found once; its top ten account for 6.5% to 9.5%. Material: blood, either unsorted or a sorted T cell fraction (not recorded which). Receptors were obtained from a female donor with ankylosing spondylitis or in good health (not recorded which).

The sample holds many counts of this clonotype. The V and J genes are TRBV9 and TRBJ1-1; D is undetermined. The V gene's germline CDR1 is SGDLS and CDR2 YYNGEE. The CDR3 is 14 residues long. Between the trimmed V and J ends, which lost 0 bases and 1 base, there was a span of 7 bases. The CDR3 DNA is TGTGCCAGCAGCGTAGCTACTGGGAACACTGAAGCTTTCTTT. Its protein product is CASSVATGNTEAFF.

This clonotype was seen more than once but under ten times. The chain is built from TRBV9 and TRBJ2-1; the D gene is possibly TRBD2 (5 bases). The germline gives CDR1 SGDLS, CDR2 YYNGEE. This CDR3 is built from 16 residues. V was pared by 0 bases and J by 0 bases, with 10 bases between. The CDR3 DNA reads as TGTGCCAGCAGCGTAGTAGCGCACAGCTCCTACAATGAGCAGTTCTTC. It yields the protein CASSVVAHSSYNEQFF.

Ten or more counts support this clonotype. V and J are TRBV9 and TRBJ2-2, with 9 bases identical to TRBD1. The germline CDR1 and CDR2 sequences are SGDLS and YYNGEE. Trimming cost V 2 bases and J 7 bases; bases outside gene matches: 6. This CDR3 is built from 15 residues. The CDR3 DNA sequence: TGTGCCAGCAGCGTTGGGACAGGGAATTACGGGGAGCTGTTTTTT. This translates into CASSVGTGNYGELFF.

This clonotype came up many times. This chain connects TRBV9 to TRBJ2-3; no definite D call. Germline-derived CDR1 and CDR2 are SGDLS and YYNGEE. The ends were cut back, 4 bases at V and 1 base at J, with 16 bases in the middle. The CDR3 is 16 residues long. CDR3 bases: TGTGCCAGCAGCTCCCGCAACCTCGAGGGCACAGATACGCAGTATTTT. It yields the protein CASSSRNLEGTDTQYF.

This clonotype was seen at least ten times. The chain uses TRBV9 and TRBJ2-7, with D possibly being TRBD1 (6 bases). V lost 0 bases to trimming and J lost 6 bases, with 13 bases between them. The CDR3 is 14 amino acids. In germline, CDR1 is SGDLS, CDR2 YYNGEE. The DNA for the CDR3 is TGTGCCAGCAGCGTAGCTTACAGGGCCTCCGAGCAGTACTTC. It codes for CASSVAYRASEQYF. Variable domain in full (rest from reference TRBV9 and TRBJ2-7): DSGVTQTPKHLITATGQRVTLRCSPRSGDLSVYWYQQSLDQGLQFLIQYYNGEERAKGNILERFSAQQFPDLHSELNLSSLELGDSALYFCASSVAYRASEQYFGPGTRLTVT.

In this sample, this clonotype turned up many times. The chain uses TRBV9 and TRBJ2-2; a weak D match, TRBD1 (5 bases). The V gene's germline CDR1 is SGDLS and CDR2 YYNGEE. The V end was cut by 3 bases, the J end by 0 bases, with 12 bases between. The CDR3 is 16 amino acids. The CDR3 region is CASSGRQISNTGELFF. The CDR3 DNA reads TGTGCCAGCAGCGGCCGACAGATTTCGAACACCGGGGAGCTGTTTTTT.

This clonotype was recorded many times. CDR3 nucleotides: TGTGCCAGCAGCGCAGCAGGGGGCGGGCAGCCCCAGCATTTT. It encodes CASSAAGGGQPQHF. The chain employs TRBV9 and TRBJ1-5, with TRBD1 matching over 8 bases. With V trimmed by 3 bases and J by 7 bases, 6 bases remained unmatched. The CDR3 spans 14 residues. Germline V gene lookup returns CDR1 SGDLS and CDR2 YYNGEE.

This clonotype has a count of ten or more. The gene calls are TRBV9 and TRBJ2-1, with TRBD2 matching 7 bases. Germline V gene lookup returns CDR1 SGDLS and CDR2 YYNGEE. With 3 bases clipped from V and 3 bases from J, the junction kept 18 bases outside the gene matches. The CDR3 consists of 19 residues. The CDR3 bases are TGTGCCAGCAGCGACCCACGCGTCGGGAACCTAGCGGACTACAATGAGCAGTTCTTC. It encodes CASSDPRVGNLADYNEQFF.

In its sample, this clonotype was seen many times. This CDR3 reads CASSVEGAGNQPQHF. The CDR3 coding sequence is TGTGCCAGCAGCGTGGAGGGGGCAGGTAATCAGCCCCAGCATTTT. This chain connects TRBV9 to TRBJ1-5, with TRBD1 matching over 7 bases. The CDR3 runs to 15 residues. With V trimmed by 2 bases and J by 4 bases, 6 bases remained unmatched. CDR1 is SGDLS and CDR2 is YYNGEE in the germline V gene.

This clonotype appeared many times. The V call is TRBV9, the J call TRBJ2-2; D may be TRBD2 (5 bases). The CDR3 length is 16 residues. CDR1 is SGDLS, CDR2 YYNGEE, per germline. V shed 4 bases and J shed 1 base, with 14 bases lying between them. The CDR3 spells CASSRLGSENTGELFF. CDR3 DNA: TGTGCCAGCAGCCGGCTCGGTAGCGAGAACACCGGGGAGCTGTTTTTT. Combining the CDR3 with reference TRBV9 and TRBJ2-2 gives the whole variable domain DSGVTQTPKHLITATGQRVTLRCSPRSGDLSVYWYQQSLDQGLQFLIQYYNGEERAKGNILERFSAQQFPDLHSELNLSSLELGDSALYFCASSRLGSENTGELFFGEGSRLTVL.

This clonotype was detected ten times or more. This sequence joins TRBV9 and TRBJ2-3; no clear D. The CDR3 runs to 15 residues. Germline V gene data show CDR1 as SGDLS and CDR2 as YYNGEE. Trimming shortened V by 0 bases and J by 8 bases, and 16 bases separated the two germline ends. CDR3 residues: CASSVDSLSHGTQYF. The CDR3 bases are TGTGCCAGCAGCGTAGACAGTCTGTCGCACGGTACGCAGTATTTT.

This clonotype has ten or more counts. J is TRBJ1-1 and V is TRBV9, with D maybe TRBD1 (5 bases). V was clipped by 0 bases and J by 4 bases, with 10 bases between them. Germline V CDR1 and CDR2: SGDLS, YYNGEE. The CDR3 runs to 14 residues. CDR3 bases: TGTGCCAGCAGCGTAGGGGGGGTAGGCACTGAAGCTTTCTTT. This translates into CASSVGGVGTEAFF. Full variable domain (remainder filled in from reference TRBV9 and TRBJ1-1): DSGVTQTPKHLITATGQRVTLRCSPRSGDLSVYWYQQSLDQGLQFLIQYYNGEERAKGNILERFSAQQFPDLHSELNLSSLELGDSALYFCASSVGGVGTEAFFGQGTRLTVV.

This clonotype was observed many times. This sequence joins TRBV9 and TRBJ2-7; D is ambiguous. This CDR3 spans 13 amino acids. CDR1 is SGDLS and CDR2 is YYNGEE in the germline V gene. V lost 2 bases, J lost 6 bases, and 12 bases lay in between. The CDR3 DNA reads as TGTGCCAGCAGCGTCGACCCATTTCCCGAGCAGTACTTC. Translation gives CASSVDPFPEQYF.

Many counts were recorded for this clonotype. The CDR3 is CASSPMTSGGITTQYF. The CDR3 DNA follows: TGTGCCAGCAGCCCAATGACTAGCGGGGGGATTACGACCCAGTACTTC. V is TRBV9 and J is TRBJ2-5; TRBD2 aligns across 13 bases. The CDR3 is 16 amino acids. The germline V gene has CDR1 SGDLS and CDR2 YYNGEE. Trimming removed 4 bases from V and 7 bases from J; junction bases left unmatched: 10.

This clonotype was seen repeatedly, ten times or more. V and J are TRBV9 and TRBJ2-5; TRBD1 is a possible D gene (6 bases). Per germline, CDR1 SGDLS and CDR2 YYNGEE. CDR3 length: 13 residues. The V end was cut by 0 bases, the J end by 3 bases, with 6 bases between. The CDR3 nucleotides read TGTGCCAGCAGCGTAGGGGACAAAGAGACCCAGTACTTC. Protein product: CASSVGDKETQYF.

The chain uses TRBV9 and TRBJ2-5; 12 bases align to TRBD2. V shed 4 bases and J 1 base; nucleotides not matched to a gene: 5. From germline, CDR1 is SGDLS and CDR2 YYNGEE. CDR3 length: 16 residues. CDR3: CASSTGLAGFQETQYF. The CDR3 coding sequence is TGTGCCAGCAGCACGGGACTAGCGGGCTTCCAAGAGACCCAGTACTTC.

The sample holds many counts of this clonotype. The V and J genes are TRBV9 and TRBJ2-2; 8 nucleotides line up with TRBD1. CDR1 is SGDLS and CDR2 is YYNGEE in the germline V gene. The CDR3 extends over 16 amino acids. Germline trimming cut 0 bases from V and 1 base from J; bases unmatched to any gene: 2. The CDR3 is CASSVAGGQNTGELFF. For the CDR3, the DNA is TGTGCCAGCAGCGTAGCAGGGGGCCAGAACACCGGGGAGCTGTTTTTT. The entire variable domain, with the rest obtained from reference TRBV9 and TRBJ2-2, is as follows: DSGVTQTPKHLITATGQRVTLRCSPRSGDLSVYWYQQSLDQGLQFLIQYYNGEERAKGNILERFSAQQFPDLHSELNLSSLELGDSALYFCASSVAGGQNTGELFFGEGSRLTVL.

This chain joins TRBV14 and TRBJ2-7; 7 bases agree with TRBD2. Germline CDR1 and CDR2: SGHDN and FVKESK. Germline trimming cut 4 bases from V and 0 bases from J; bases unmatched to any gene: 6. The CDR3 is made up of 15 amino acids. The DNA of the CDR3 is TGTGCCAGCAGCCCACAAGCGGGGTTCTCCTACGAGCAGTACTTC. Its protein is CASSPQAGFSYEQYF.

The table lists this clonotype with many counts. V is TRBV9 and J is TRBJ1-6, with D tentatively TRBD1 (5 bases). CDR3 size: 16 residues. V was shortened by 4 bases and J by 7 bases, with 18 bases between the two germline ends. The V gene's germline CDR1 is SGDLS and CDR2 YYNGEE. The CDR3 region has the DNA TGTGCCAGCAGCCCGAGGCAGGGCCGTCAAAATTCACCCCTCCACTTT. It specifies CASSPRQGRQNSPLHF. Complete variable domain (other parts from reference TRBV9 and TRBJ1-6): DSGVTQTPKHLITATGQRVTLRCSPRSGDLSVYWYQQSLDQGLQFLIQYYNGEERAKGNILERFSAQQFPDLHSELNLSSLELGDSALYFCASSPRQGRQNSPLHFGNGTRLTVT.

This clonotype appeared many times. The gene calls are TRBV9 and TRBJ1-6; D call uncertain. Trimming cost V 5 bases and J 0 bases, with 15 bases left between them. The CDR3 spans 17 residues. Looked up from germline, CDR1 is SGDLS and CDR2 is YYNGEE. The CDR3 here is CASSEDMESSYNSPLHF. In DNA, the CDR3 is TGTGCCAGCAGTGAAGACATGGAGAGCTCCTATAATTCACCCCTCCACTTT.

The table lists this clonotype with many counts. An end of the junction differs from the germline gene, which may be a read error. The genes are TRBV9 and TRBJ2-1; tentative D call: TRBD2 (6 bases). Per germline, CDR1 SGDLS and CDR2 YYNGEE. This CDR3 has 16 residues. The CDR3 nucleotides are TGTGCCAGCAGCGTAGCATCGGGAGTCTCCCACAATGAGCAGTTCTTC. Amino acids: CASSVASGVSHNEQFF.

In this sample, this clonotype turned up many times. This sequence joins TRBV9 and TRBJ2-3, with 10 bases identical to TRBD1. The trim removed 2 bases at V and 3 bases at J, leaving 9 bases unmatched. The CDR3 runs 17 residues. CDR1 SGDLS and CDR2 YYNGEE come from the germline V gene. The DNA for the CDR3 is TGTGCCAGCAGCGTTGAAGGGGGACAGGGGAGGACAGATACGCAGTATTTT. Its protein is CASSVEGGQGRTDTQYF.

This clonotype was counted ten times or more. The DNA for the CDR3 is TGTGCCAGCAGCCCCCACCAACTAGCAGGAGGTAATGAGCAGTTCTTC. Amino acids: CASSPHQLAGGNEQFF. The chain couples TRBV9 to TRBJ2-1, with a tentative D call TRBD2 (6 bases). Trimming removed 4 bases from V and 7 bases from J, with 21 bases in between. The CDR3 loop spans 16 amino acids. Per the germline V gene, CDR1 is SGDLS and CDR2 is YYNGEE.

This clonotype has at least ten counts. The rearrangement joins TRBV9 to TRBJ1-5, with D possibly being TRBD1 (5 bases). Germline CDR1 and CDR2: SGDLS and YYNGEE. This CDR3 is built from 14 residues. Trimming stripped 0 bases from V and 5 bases from J, with 9 bases between. The CDR3 DNA follows: TGTGCCAGCAGCGTAGGGGGAGGGGATCAGCCCCAGCATTTT. Its protein is CASSVGGGDQPQHF. Drawing the rest from reference TRBV9 and TRBJ1-5, the complete variable domain is DSGVTQTPKHLITATGQRVTLRCSPRSGDLSVYWYQQSLDQGLQFLIQYYNGEERAKGNILERFSAQQFPDLHSELNLSSLELGDSALYFCASSVGGGDQPQHFGDGTRLSIL.

This clonotype was detected many times. V usage is TRBV9 and J usage is TRBJ2-3; TRBD2 aligns across 8 bases. The ends lost 1 base at V and 4 bases at J; junction bases unmatched: 8. CDR1 is SGDLS and CDR2 is YYNGEE in the germline V gene. There are 16 residues in the CDR3. The CDR3 DNA is TGTGCCAGCAGCGTAAGCATAGCGGGATTATCAGATACGCAGTATTTT. Encoded protein: CASSVSIAGLSDTQYF.

Many counts were recorded for this clonotype. This chain joins TRBV9 and TRBJ2-7; D is ambiguous. The V end was cut by 0 bases, the J end by 3 bases, with 13 bases between. Germline V gives CDR1 SGDLS, CDR2 YYNGEE. The length of the CDR3 is 15 residues. The CDR3 spells CASSVGGGRDYEQYF. In DNA, the CDR3 is TGTGCCAGCAGCGTAGGGGGTGGCAGAGACTACGAGCAGTACTTC.